This entry is about one TCR beta chain. The entry originates in a study of control samples from healthy donors and cancer patients. TCRdb's copy holds only in-frame clones and misses some; the assay was immunoSEQ multiplex PCR. The profile shows 100,000 or so clones, around 89% of them singletons. The CDR3 spans 17 residues. V lost 2 bases to trimming and J lost 5 bases, with 21 bases between them. Germline V gives CDR1 KGHSH, CDR2 LQKENI. The chain uses TRBV18 and TRBJ1-1, with a weak D call TRBD1 (6 bases). Sequenced: blood. This sequence originates from a man younger than 40 in good health. CDR3 sequence reads: CASSPFLAQGTFTEAFF. Written as DNA, the CDR3 is TGTGCCAGCTCACCATTCCTAGCACAGGGAACTTTTACTGAAGCTTTCTTT.